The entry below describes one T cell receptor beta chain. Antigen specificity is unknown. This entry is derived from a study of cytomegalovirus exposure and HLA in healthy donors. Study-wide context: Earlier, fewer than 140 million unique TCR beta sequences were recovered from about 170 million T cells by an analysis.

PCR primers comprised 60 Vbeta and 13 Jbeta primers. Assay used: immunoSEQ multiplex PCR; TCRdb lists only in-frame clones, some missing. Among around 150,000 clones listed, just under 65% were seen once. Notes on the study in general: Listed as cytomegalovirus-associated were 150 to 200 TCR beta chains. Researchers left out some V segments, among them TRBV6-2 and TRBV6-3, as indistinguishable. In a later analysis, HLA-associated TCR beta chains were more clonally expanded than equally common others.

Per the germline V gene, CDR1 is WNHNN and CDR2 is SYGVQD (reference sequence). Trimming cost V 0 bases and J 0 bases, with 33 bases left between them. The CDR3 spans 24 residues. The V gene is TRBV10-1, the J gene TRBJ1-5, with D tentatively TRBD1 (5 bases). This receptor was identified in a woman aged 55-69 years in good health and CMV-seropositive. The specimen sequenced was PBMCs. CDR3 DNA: TGCGCCAGCAGTGAGTCGCGGGGTCCGGGCCTTCGACAGCCACTCCGCAATAGCAATCAGCCCCAGCATTTT. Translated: CASSESRGPGLRQPLRNSNQPQHF.